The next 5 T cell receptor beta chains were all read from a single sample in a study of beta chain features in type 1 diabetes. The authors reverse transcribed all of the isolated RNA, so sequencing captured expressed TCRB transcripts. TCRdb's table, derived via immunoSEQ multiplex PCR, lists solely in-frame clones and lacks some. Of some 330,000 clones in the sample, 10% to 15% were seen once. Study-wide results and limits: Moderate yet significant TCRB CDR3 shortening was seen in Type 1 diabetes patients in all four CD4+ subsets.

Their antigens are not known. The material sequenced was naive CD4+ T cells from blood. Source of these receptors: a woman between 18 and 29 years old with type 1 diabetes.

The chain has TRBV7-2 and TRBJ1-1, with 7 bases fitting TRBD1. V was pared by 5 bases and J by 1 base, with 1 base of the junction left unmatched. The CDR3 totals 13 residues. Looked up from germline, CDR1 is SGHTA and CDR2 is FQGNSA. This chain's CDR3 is CASSPGGNTEAFF. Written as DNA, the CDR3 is TGTGCCAGCAGCCCAGGGGGGAACACTGAAGCTTTCTTT.

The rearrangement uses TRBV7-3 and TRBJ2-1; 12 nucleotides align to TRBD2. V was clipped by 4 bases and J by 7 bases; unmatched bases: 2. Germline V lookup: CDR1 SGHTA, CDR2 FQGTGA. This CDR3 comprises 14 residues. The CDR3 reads CASSYGTSGNEQFF. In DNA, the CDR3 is TGTGCCAGCAGCTACGGGACTAGCGGGAATGAGCAGTTCTTC.

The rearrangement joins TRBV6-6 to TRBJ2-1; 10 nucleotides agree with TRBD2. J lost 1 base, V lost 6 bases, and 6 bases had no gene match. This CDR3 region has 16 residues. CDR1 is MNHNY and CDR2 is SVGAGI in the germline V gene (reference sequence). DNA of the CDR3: TGTGCCAGCAGGATGGAGCGGGGGGGGTCCTACAATGAGCAGTTCTTC. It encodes CASRMERGGSYNEQFF.

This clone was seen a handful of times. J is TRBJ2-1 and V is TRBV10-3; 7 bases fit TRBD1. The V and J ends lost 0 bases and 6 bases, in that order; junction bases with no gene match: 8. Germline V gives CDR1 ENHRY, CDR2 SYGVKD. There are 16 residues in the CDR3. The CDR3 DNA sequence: TGTGCCATCAGTGAGTCCAGGGGGACCTTATCCAATGAGCAGTTCTTC. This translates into CAISESRGTLSNEQFF.

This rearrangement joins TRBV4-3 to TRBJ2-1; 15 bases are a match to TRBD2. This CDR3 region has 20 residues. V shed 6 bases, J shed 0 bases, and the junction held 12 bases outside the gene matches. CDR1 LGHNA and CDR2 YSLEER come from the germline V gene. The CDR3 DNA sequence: TGCGCCAGCAGTCTCTTAGGGACTAGCGGGGGGTCGAGCTCCTACAATGAGCAGTTCTTC. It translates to CASSLLGTSGGSSSYNEQFF.